Sequencing of this T cell receptor (beta chain) was carried out in a study of cytotoxic CD8 clonotypes in ibrutinib-treated CLL. Clones were sequenced by immunoSEQ multiplex PCR, and TCRdb holds only the in-frame ones, with some missing. The sample contains 200,000 to 250,000 clones, around 70% of which appear only once. Germline V CDR1 and CDR2: MNHNY, SVGAGI (reference sequence). V was trimmed by 3 bases and J by 1 base, leaving 9 bases between them. The CDR3 extends over 14 amino acids. Frozen-stored PBMCs produced approximately 1.9 micrograms of genomic DNA for TCR beta libraries. Notes on this clone: The antigen remains undetermined.

Regarding the study as a whole: Before falling back toward baseline at progression, clonality had risen at the time of ibrutinib response. Stable or contracted on treatment, public clonotypes were also uncommon. Collection times varied between progressing and sustained-remission patients.

The sequence derives from a human donor with chronic lymphocytic leukemia. The sequenced sample was PBMCs, obtained after 12 months of ibrutinib treatment. V and J are TRBV6-6 and TRBJ1-1; no clear D gene. For the CDR3, the DNA is TGTGCCAGCAGTTATCACAGAGGGAACACTGAAGCTTTCTTT. Translation: CASSYHRGNTEAFF.